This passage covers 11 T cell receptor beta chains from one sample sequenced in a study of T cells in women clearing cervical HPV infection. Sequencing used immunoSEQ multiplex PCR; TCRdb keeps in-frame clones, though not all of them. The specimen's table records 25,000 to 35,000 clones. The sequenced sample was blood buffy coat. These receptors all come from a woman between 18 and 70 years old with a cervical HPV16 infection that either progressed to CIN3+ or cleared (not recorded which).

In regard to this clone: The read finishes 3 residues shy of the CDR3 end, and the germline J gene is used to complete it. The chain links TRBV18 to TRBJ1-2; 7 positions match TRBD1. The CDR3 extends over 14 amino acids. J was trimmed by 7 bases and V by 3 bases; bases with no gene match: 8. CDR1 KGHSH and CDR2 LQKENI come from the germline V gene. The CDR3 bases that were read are TGTGCCAGCTCACCGCCGGACAGGTCGTCTGGC. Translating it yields CASSPPDRSSG. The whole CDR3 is CASSPPDRSSGYTF.

The chain's CDR3 is CSARRSYEQYF. The DNA read from the CDR3 is TGCAGTGCTAGAAGGTCCTACGAG. The rearrangement links TRBV20-1 to TRBJ2-7; D gene uncertain. The read terminates 3 residues ahead of where the CDR3 ends, so the germline J gene completes it. In germline, CDR1 is DFQATT, CDR2 SNEGSKA (reference sequence). The CDR3 spans 11 residues. V was clipped by 2 bases and J by 1 base, with 3 bases between them.

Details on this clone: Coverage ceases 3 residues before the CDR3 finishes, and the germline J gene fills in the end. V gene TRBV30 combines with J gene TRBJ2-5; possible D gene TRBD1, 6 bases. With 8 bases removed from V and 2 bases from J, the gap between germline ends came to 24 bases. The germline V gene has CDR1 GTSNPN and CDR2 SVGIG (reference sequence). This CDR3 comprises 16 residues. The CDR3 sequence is CAHGQGPSANQETQYF. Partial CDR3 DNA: TGTGCCCATGGGCAGGGGCCGTCCGCTAATCAAGAGACC.

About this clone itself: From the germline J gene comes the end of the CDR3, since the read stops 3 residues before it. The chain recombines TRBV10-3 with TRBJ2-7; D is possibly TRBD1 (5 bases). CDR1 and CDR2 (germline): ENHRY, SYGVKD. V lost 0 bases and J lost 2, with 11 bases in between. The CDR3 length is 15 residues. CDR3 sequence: CAISESTAPTYEQYF. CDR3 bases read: TGTGCCATCAGTGAGTCGACAGCCCCTACCTACGAG.

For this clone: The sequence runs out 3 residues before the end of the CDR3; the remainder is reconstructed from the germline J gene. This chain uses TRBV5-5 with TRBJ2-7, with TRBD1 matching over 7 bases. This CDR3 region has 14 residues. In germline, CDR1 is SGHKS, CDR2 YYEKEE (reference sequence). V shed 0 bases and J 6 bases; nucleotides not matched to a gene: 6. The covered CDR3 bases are TGTGCCAGCAGCTTGGGACAGGGCTTTCGCGAG. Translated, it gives CASSLGQGFRE. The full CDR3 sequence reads CASSLGQGFREQYF.

The sequenced CDR3 bases are TGTGCCAGCAGCCCGACAGGACCTGTCTACGAG. Translation gives CASSPTGPVYE. The whole CDR3 is CASSPTGPVYEQYF. The chain uses TRBV7-6 and TRBJ2-7, with D maybe TRBD1 (6 bases). The missing CDR3 end, 3 residues past where the read stops, is filled in from the germline J gene. In germline, CDR1 is SGHVS, CDR2 FNYEAQ. The CDR3 totals 14 residues. The V end was cut by 5 bases, the J end by 3 bases, with 14 bases between.

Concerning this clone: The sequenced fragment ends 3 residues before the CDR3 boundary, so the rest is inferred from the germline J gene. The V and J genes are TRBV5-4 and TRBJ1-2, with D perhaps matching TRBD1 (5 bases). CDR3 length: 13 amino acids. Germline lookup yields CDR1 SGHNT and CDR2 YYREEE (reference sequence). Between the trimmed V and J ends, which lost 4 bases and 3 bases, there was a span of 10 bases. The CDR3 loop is CASSRGDYYGYTF. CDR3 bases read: TGTGCCAGCAGCCGGGGGGACTACTATGGC.

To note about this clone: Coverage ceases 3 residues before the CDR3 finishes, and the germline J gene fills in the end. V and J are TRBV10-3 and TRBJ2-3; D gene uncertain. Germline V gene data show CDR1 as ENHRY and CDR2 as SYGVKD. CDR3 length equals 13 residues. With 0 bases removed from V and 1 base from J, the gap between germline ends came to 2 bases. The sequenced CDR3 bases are TGTGCCATCAGTGAGTCCGGCACAGATACG. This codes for CAISESGTDT. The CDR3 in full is CAISESGTDTQYF.

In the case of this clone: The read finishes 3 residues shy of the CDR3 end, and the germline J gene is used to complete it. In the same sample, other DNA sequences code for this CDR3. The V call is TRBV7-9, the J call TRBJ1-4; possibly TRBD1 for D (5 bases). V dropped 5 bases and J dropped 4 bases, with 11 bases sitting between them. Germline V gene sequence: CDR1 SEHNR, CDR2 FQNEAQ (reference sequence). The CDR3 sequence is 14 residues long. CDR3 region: CASSLGHVNEKLFF. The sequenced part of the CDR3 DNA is TGTGCCAGCAGCCTCGGACACGTTAATGAAAAA.

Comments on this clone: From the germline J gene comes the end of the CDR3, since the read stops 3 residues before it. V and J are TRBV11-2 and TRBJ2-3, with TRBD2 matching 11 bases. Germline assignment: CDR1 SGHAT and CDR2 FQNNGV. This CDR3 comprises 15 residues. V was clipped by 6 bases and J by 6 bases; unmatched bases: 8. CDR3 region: CASSTSGGLMDTQYF. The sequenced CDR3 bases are TGTGCCAGCAGTACTAGCGGGGGACTTATGGATACG.

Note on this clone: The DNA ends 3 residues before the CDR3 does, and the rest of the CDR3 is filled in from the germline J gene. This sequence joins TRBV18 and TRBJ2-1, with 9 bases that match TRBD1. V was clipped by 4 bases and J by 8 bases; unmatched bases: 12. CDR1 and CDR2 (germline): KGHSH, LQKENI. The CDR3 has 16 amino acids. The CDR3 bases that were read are TGTGCCAGCTCACGACTAGACAGGGGGTTCACTGATGAG. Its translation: CASSRLDRGFTDE. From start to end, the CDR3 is CASSRLDRGFTDEQFF. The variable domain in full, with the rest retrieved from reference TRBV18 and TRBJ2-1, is NAGVMQNPRHLVRRRGQEARLRCSPMKGHSHVYWYRQLPEEGLKFMVYLQKENIIDESGMPKERFSAEFPKEGPSILRIQQVVRGDSAAYFCASSRLDRGFTDEQFFGPGTRLTVL.